This T cell receptor beta chain comes out of a study of human T cells and chemical hapten exposure. This clonotype came up many times. Time point given: patch test 2, 6 weeks after DPC sensitization. Treatment of the sample: therapeutic diphenylcyclopropenone sensitization with weekly scalp DPC. TCRdb re-called the RACE reads with MiXCR, one entry per CDR3 protein. The sample comprises 120,000 to 150,000 distinct CDR3 sequences, 10% to 15% of which are singletons, and 1.3% to 1.5% rests with the top ten. Specimen: whole blood, collected in connection with sensitization to the hapten diphenylcyclopropenone (DPC). The sequence was collected from a woman in her forties or fifties with alopecia areata. Some clones in this sample may be carry-over from other donors' samples.

The CDR3, as DNA: TGTGCCAGCAGCTTGGAGTTTGGACTAGCGGTACGCACCGGGGAGCTGTTTTTT. Protein product: CASSLEFGLAVRTGELFF. V and J are TRBV5-6 and TRBJ2-2; 10 bases match TRBD2. The CDR3 length is 18 residues. V was clipped by 0 bases and J by 4 bases; unmatched bases: 9. Per germline, CDR1 SGHDT and CDR2 YYEEEE.